This TCR beta chain stems from a study of TIL therapy for anti-PD-1-resistant metastatic lung cancer. Time point noted: pre-treatment sample, taken before nivolumab and TIL therapy. Tumor tissue came from excised metastases, mostly pleural nodules or supraclavicular lymph nodes. Sequencing used immunoSEQ v3. The table came from immunoSEQ multiplex PCR; TCRdb's copy has only in-frame clones and leaves some out. The sample includes approximately 97,000 clones, roughly 65% seen only once; the top ten take roughly 9.7%. The V gene's germline CDR1 is LNHDA and CDR2 SQIVND (reference sequence). The CDR3 runs 13 residues. V gave up 5 bases and J gave up 7 bases, with 12 bases separating them.

Here the sequenced sample was tumor tissue, taken at baseline. The receptor was isolated from a person between 25 and 79 years old with non-small cell lung cancer. The V and J genes are TRBV19 and TRBJ1-5; TRBD1 might be the D (6 bases). This chain's CDR3 is CASSPGTNQPQHF. The CDR3 DNA is TGTGCCAGTAGTCCGGGGACAAACCAGCCCCAGCATTTT.